Below are 9 T cell receptor beta chains sequenced from a single sample in a study of blood T cells in healthy people across ages. Alongside a J-beta primer mix, a sample-barcoded 5' primer served in a second PCR lasting about 7 to 12 cycles. TCRdb re-analysed the 5' RACE reads in MiXCR, keeping a single row per CDR3 protein. This table has about 510,000 distinct CDR3 sequences, roughly a quarter appearing once. Another study also made use of these data, one on T cells of mothers and their children.

Sequencing was done on a sample of blood. These receptors came from a boy between 2 and 15 years old in good health.

The chain joins TRBV18 to TRBJ2-5; D is possibly TRBD1 (7 bases). V lost 0 bases and J lost 2, with 16 bases in between. Germline loops: CDR1 KGHSH, CDR2 LQKENI. This CDR3 spans 17 amino acids. The CDR3 DNA reads TGTGCCAGCTCACCACCCCCTTGGCGGGACAGTCAAGAGACCCAGTACTTC. Translated, it gives CASSPPPWRDSQETQYF.

The chain links TRBV20-1 to TRBJ2-5; 11 nucleotides match TRBD2. Looked up from germline, CDR1 is DFQATT and CDR2 is SNEGSKA (reference sequence). V lost 1 base to trimming and J lost 2 bases; unmatched junction nucleotides: 3. The CDR3 covers 15 residues. The CDR3 DNA sequence: TGCAGTGCTAGAGCCGCTAGCGGGAGGCAAGAGACCCAGTACTTC. Encoded protein: CSARAASGRQETQYF.

J is TRBJ1-2 and V is TRBV27; TRBD1 agrees at 7 bases. The CDR3 length is 12 residues. Unmatched junction bases numbered 2, after V lost 5 bases and J lost 5 bases. The germline V gene has CDR1 MNHEY and CDR2 SMNVEV (reference sequence). CDR3 sequence: CASSAGGYGYTF. CDR3 coding DNA: TGTGCCAGCAGTGCAGGGGGATATGGCTACACCTTC.

V is TRBV14 and J is TRBJ2-6; no reliable D call. Germline V gives CDR1 SGHDN, CDR2 FVKESK. The CDR3 loop spans 15 amino acids. V was pared by 3 bases and J by 0 bases, with 6 bases between. The CDR3 bases are TGTGCCAGCAGCCATAGATACTCTGGGGCCAACGTCCTGACTTTC. Translating it yields CASSHRYSGANVLTF. The full variable domain, in which reference TRBV14 and TRBJ2-6 provide the parts outside the CDR3, is EAGVTQFPSHSVIEKGQTVTLRCDPISGHDNLYWYRRVMGKEIKFLLHFVKESKQDESGMPNNRFLAERTGGTYSTLKVQPAELEDSGVYFCASSHRYSGANVLTFGAGSRLTVL.

The rearrangement links TRBV20-1 to TRBJ2-1; TRBD2 is a possible D gene (5 bases). The V end lost 2 bases, the J end lost 3 bases, and 14 bases lay between the germline ends. The length of the CDR3 is 15 residues. Germline V gene sequence: CDR1 DFQATT, CDR2 SNEGSKA (reference sequence). Here the CDR3 reads CSARRVGERYNEQFF. The CDR3 region has the DNA TGCAGTGCTAGAAGGGTCGGGGAACGCTACAATGAGCAGTTCTTC.

In its sample, this clonotype was seen a few times. The chain is built from TRBV12-3 or TRBV12-4 and TRBJ2-2; D might be TRBD2 (5 bases). This CDR3 region has 14 residues. V shed 1 base and J shed 6 bases, with 9 bases lying between them. This chain's CDR3 is CASSLGGSAGELFF. The DNA for the CDR3 is TGTGCCAGCAGTTTAGGTGGGAGCGCCGGGGAGCTGTTTTTT.

The CDR3 bases are TGTGCCAGCAGTGAGGAGAGGGGAGCCTACGAGCAGTACTTC. Translation: CASSEERGAYEQYF. The chain couples TRBV25-1 to TRBJ2-5; D is possibly TRBD1 or TRBD2 (5 bases each). The DNA end lines up better with TRBJ2-7; the J call may be wrong. The CDR3 loop spans 14 amino acids. The germline CDR1 and CDR2 sequences are MGHDK and SYGVNS.

The V and J genes are TRBV15 and TRBJ1-4; tentatively, D is TRBD1 (5 bases). With 5 bases removed from V and 2 bases from J, the gap between germline ends came to 9 bases. There are 14 residues in the CDR3. The germline V gene encodes CDR1 LNHNV and CDR2 YYDKDF (reference sequence). The CDR3 here is CATSYRNTNEKLFF. CDR3 nucleotides: TGTGCCACCAGCTACAGGAACACTAATGAAAAACTGTTTTTT. The full variable domain, with the rest looked up from reference TRBV15 and TRBJ1-4, is DAMVIQNPRYQVTQFGKPVTLSCSQTLNHNVMYWYQQKSSQAPKLLFHYYDKDFNNEADTPDNFQSRRPNTSFCFLDIRSPGLGDTAMYLCATSYRNTNEKLFFGSGTQLSVL.

This clonotype was counted a few times. The chain joins TRBV27 to TRBJ1-4, with TRBD1 identical over 7 bases. Trimming cost V 3 bases and J 2 bases; bases outside gene matches: 3. Per germline, CDR1 MNHEY and CDR2 SMNVEV (reference sequence). CDR3 size: 15 residues. CDR3 in amino acids: CASSFIQGTNEKLFF. The CDR3 nucleotides read TGTGCCAGCAGTTTCATACAGGGGACTAATGAAAAACTGTTTTTT.